These 12 T cell receptor beta chains share one sample of origin, sequenced in a study of cytomegalovirus exposure and HLA in healthy donors. The PCR was carried out with 60 Vbeta primers and 13 Jbeta primers. Assay used: immunoSEQ multiplex PCR; TCRdb lists only in-frame clones, some missing. This sample carries under 200,000 clones, 60% to 85% of them seen once, and the ten largest clones take roughly 3.5%. The sample comprised PBMCs. The receptors originated from a man aged 25 to 40 in good health and CMV-seropositive.

The J gene is TRBJ1-3, the V gene TRBV27; 7 bases agree with TRBD1. V lost 0 bases and J lost 0; bases outside the gene matches: 2. Germline loops: CDR1 MNHEY, CDR2 SMNVEV (reference sequence). The CDR3 loop spans 16 amino acids. CDR3 loop: CASSLSRDSSGNTIYF. The CDR3 DNA sequence: TGTGCCAGCAGTTTATCGAGGGACAGCTCTGGAAACACCATATATTTT.

The rearrangement joins TRBV6-5 to TRBJ1-6; TRBD1 is a possible D gene (5 bases). Per the germline V gene, CDR1 is MNHEY and CDR2 is SVGAGI. The CDR3 runs to 13 residues. The V end was cut by 0 bases, the J end by 10 bases, with 7 bases between. The DNA for the CDR3 is TGTGCCAGCAGTTACTCGGGGCGATCACCCCTCCACTTT. Translating it yields CASSYSGRSPLHF.

CDR3 coding DNA: TGTGCCAGCAGTGCAGACAGGGACCATACCTACGAGCAGTACTTC. This gives the protein CASSADRDHTYEQYF. This chain uses TRBV27 with TRBJ2-7, with 7 positions matching TRBD1. Germline CDR1 reads MNHEY; CDR2 reads SMNVEV (reference sequence). J lost 2 bases, V lost 5 bases, and 9 bases had no gene match. This CDR3 spans 15 amino acids.

This rearrangement joins TRBV29-1 to TRBJ1-6; D is perhaps TRBD1 (5 bases). The CDR3 has 13 residues. Trimming removed 4 bases at V and 5 bases at J, with 9 bases between. The germline V gene encodes CDR1 SQVTM and CDR2 ANQGSEA. CDR3 sequence (DNA): TGCAGCGTTGGGGAACAGGATAATTCACCCCTCCACTTT. Translating it yields CSVGEQDNSPLHF.

The rearrangement uses TRBV11-2 and TRBJ1-5; a weak D match, TRBD1 (5 bases). CDR3 length: 15 residues. V lost 1 base, J lost 1 base, and 8 bases lay in between. Germline V lookup: CDR1 SGHAT, CDR2 FQNNGV. The CDR3 reads CASSLGQLSNQPQHF. CDR3 coding DNA: TGTGCCAGCAGCTTAGGACAGCTCAGCAATCAGCCCCAGCATTTT. Supplemented by reference TRBV11-2 and TRBJ1-5, the full variable domain reads EAGVAQSPRYKIIEKRQSVAFWCNPISGHATLYWYQQILGQGPKLLIQFQNNGVVDDSQLPKDRFSAERLKGVDSTLKIQPAKLEDSAVYLCASSLGQLSNQPQHFGDGTRLSIL.

The chain is built from TRBV7-9 and TRBJ1-4; 8 bases align to TRBD1. Unmatched junction bases numbered 10, after V lost 5 bases and J lost 17 bases. CDR3 size: 12 residues. Per the germline V gene, CDR1 is SEHNR and CDR2 is FQNEAQ (reference sequence). CDR3 region: CASSKQGGGRFF. DNA for the CDR3: TGTGCCAGCAGCAAACAGGGGGGCGGCCGATTTTTT.

V usage is TRBV30 and J usage is TRBJ2-7; 8 nucleotides line up with TRBD1. The V and J ends lost 2 bases and 6 bases, in that order; junction bases with no gene match: 6. There are 13 residues in the CDR3. Per germline, CDR1 GTSNPN and CDR2 SVGIG (reference sequence). The CDR3 loop reads CAWSLGQGPEQYF. The CDR3 coding sequence is TGTGCCTGGAGTCTAGGACAGGGTCCCGAGCAGTACTTC.

This chain connects TRBV7-3 to TRBJ2-7, with D maybe TRBD2 (6 bases). The ends were cut back, 0 bases at V and 0 bases at J, with 9 bases in the middle. Germline CDR1 SGHTA, CDR2 FQGTGA. The CDR3 is 15 residues long. As DNA, the CDR3 is TGTGCCAGCAGCTTAACCGCGGGAAGCTCCTACGAGCAGTACTTC. The encoded protein is CASSLTAGSSYEQYF.

The chain joins TRBV9 to TRBJ2-1; D may be TRBD2 (5 bases). This CDR3 is 15 amino acids long. Germline-derived CDR1 and CDR2 are SGDLS and YYNGEE. The ends were cut back, 0 bases at V and 5 bases at J, with 12 bases in the middle. This CDR3 reads CASSVVRGSNNEQFF. CDR3 nucleotide sequence: TGTGCCAGCAGCGTAGTCCGGGGATCAAACAATGAGCAGTTCTTC.

The chain employs TRBV15 and TRBJ1-2; 8 bases match TRBD1. CDR1 and CDR2 (germline): LNHNV, YYDKDF (reference sequence). The CDR3 loop spans 15 amino acids. Trimming cost V 4 bases and J 0 bases; bases outside gene matches: 4. For the CDR3, the DNA is TGTGCCACCAGCAACCGGGACAGGCCTAACTATGGCTACACCTTC. Protein sequence: CATSNRDRPNYGYTF.

This clone came up a few times. J is TRBJ2-1 and V is TRBV28; TRBD2 agrees at 7 bases. Germline CDR1 is MDHEN and CDR2 is SYDVKM. J was trimmed by 6 bases and V by 2 bases; bases with no gene match: 1. This CDR3 comprises 13 residues. DNA for the CDR3: TGTGCCAGCAGTTTAGGGGGGGGCAATGAGCAGTTCTTC. This gives the protein CASSLGGGNEQFF. Variable domain in full (rest from reference TRBV28 and TRBJ2-1): DVKVTQSSRYLVKRTGEKVFLECVQDMDHENMFWYRQDPGLGLRLIYFSYDVKMKEKGDIPEGYSVSREKKERFSLILESASTNQTSMYLCASSLGGGNEQFFGPGTRLTVL.

The chain recombines TRBV19 with TRBJ2-1; 10 bases fit TRBD2. The CDR3 sequence is 15 residues long. The V segment lost 0 bases and the J segment 4 bases; nucleotides outside the gene matches: 0. Germline CDR1 reads LNHDA; CDR2 reads SQIVND (reference sequence). The CDR3 is CASSIDSGGYNEQFF. The CDR3 DNA sequence: TGTGCCAGTAGTATAGATAGCGGGGGGTACAATGAGCAGTTCTTC.